The 28 T cell receptor beta chains given below trace back to one sample, sequenced in a study of blood T cell repertoires in COVID-19. Sequencing was performed with immunoSEQ multiplex PCR; in TCRdb, only in-frame clones are kept and a portion is missing. The table lists about 100,000 clones, about 90% of them singletons, with more than 1.5% in the top ten. The sequencing sample was made of peripheral blood. These receptors originate from a human donor with active COVID-19. The donor label of this sample is uncertain.

This chain uses TRBV7-2 with TRBJ2-1; 12 bases agree with TRBD2. With V trimmed by 6 bases and J by 9 bases, 12 bases remained unmatched. The CDR3 totals 16 residues. Germline loops: CDR1 SGHTA, CDR2 FQGNSA. DNA for the CDR3: TGTGCCAGCAGAGGACCGCTAGCGGGGGGGCCAGTTGAGCAGTTCTTC. It is translated as CASRGPLAGGPVEQFF. Based on the CDR3 plus reference TRBV7-2 and TRBJ2-1, the full variable domain is GAGVSQSPSNKVTEKGKDVELRCDPISGHTALYWYRQSLGQGLEFLIYFQGNSAPDKSGLPSDRFSAERTGGSVSTLTIQRTQQEDSAVYLCASRGPLAGGPVEQFFGPGTRLTVL.

V is TRBV3-1 (or the pseudogene TRBV3-2) and J is TRBJ2-7; 9 nucleotides match TRBD1. CDR3 length: 14 amino acids. Germline trimming cut 7 bases from V and 2 bases from J; bases unmatched to any gene: 6. Germline V gene sequence: CDR1 LGHDT, CDR2 YNNKEL (reference sequence). CDR3 bases: TGTGCCAGCACCCCGACAGGGGGACCCTACGAGCAGTACTTC. It is translated as CASTPTGGPYEQYF.

CDR3 region: CASSLEPPREQYF. CDR3 in DNA: TGTGCCAGCAGCTTAGAACCCCCCAGGGAGCAGTACTTC. V gene TRBV7-2 combines with J gene TRBJ2-7; the D is unclear. V shed 1 base and J shed 7 bases, with 11 bases lying between them. Germline lookup yields CDR1 SGHTA and CDR2 FQGNSA. This CDR3 comprises 13 residues.

This clone has only one observation. This chain links TRBV18 with TRBJ1-6; TRBD1 matches at 7 bases. CDR1 and CDR2 (germline): KGHSH, LQKENI. V shed 0 bases and J 7 bases; nucleotides not matched to a gene: 3. This CDR3 is 15 amino acids long. CDR3 in DNA: TGTGCCAGCTCACCACCGTCACAGGGGAATTCACCCCTCCACTTT. This encodes CASSPPSQGNSPLHF.

The rearrangement uses TRBV27 and TRBJ1-1; unclear D gene. The CDR3 has 14 residues. Trimming stripped 5 bases from V and 1 base from J, with 11 bases between. Per the germline V gene, CDR1 is MNHEY and CDR2 is SMNVEV (reference sequence). CDR3 protein: CASSETSWNTEAFF. CDR3 nucleotides: TGTGCCAGCAGTGAGACTAGTTGGAACACTGAAGCTTTCTTT.

This clone showed up just once. The chain links TRBV7-3 to TRBJ2-3, with 12 bases identical to TRBD2. Trimming took 5 bases from V and 3 from J; bases not matched to a gene: 0. Germline lookup yields CDR1 SGHTA and CDR2 FQGTGA. The CDR3 is 14 amino acids. The CDR3, as DNA: TGTGCCAGCAGCCTAGCGGGGGGGACAGATACGCAGTATTTT. Translating gives CASSLAGGTDTQYF. Complete variable domain (other parts from reference TRBV7-3 and TRBJ2-3): GAGVSQTPSNKVTEKGKYVELRCDPISGHTALYWYRQSLGQGPEFLIYFQGTGAADDSGLPNDRFFAVRPEGSVSTLKIQRTERGDSAVYLCASSLAGGTDTQYFGPGTRLTVL.

The rearrangement uses TRBV4-1 and TRBJ1-2, with D hard to call. Trimming removed 0 bases at V and 7 bases at J, with 15 bases between. Germline V gene sequence: CDR1 MGHRA, CDR2 YSYEKL. The CDR3 extends over 15 amino acids. CDR3 nucleotides: TGCGCCAGCAGCCAAGAAGCAACTACCCGGGGTGGCTACACCTTC. Amino acid sequence: CASSQEATTRGGYTF.

The chain joins TRBV4-1 to TRBJ1-1; D may be TRBD1 (6 bases). Trimming left V 1 base short and J 1 base short, with 10 bases between. Germline assignment: CDR1 MGHRA and CDR2 YSYEKL. The CDR3 sequence is 15 residues long. CDR3 DNA: TGCGCCAGCAGCCAAGTTTCCAGGGGGAACACTGAAGCTTTCTTT. It yields the protein CASSQVSRGNTEAFF.

The rearrangement uses TRBV3-1 (or the pseudogene TRBV3-2) and TRBJ2-7; TRBD2 matches at 10 bases. V shed 3 bases, J shed 3 bases, and the junction held 5 bases outside the gene matches. Germline V gene lookup returns CDR1 LGHDT and CDR2 YNNKEL (reference sequence). This CDR3 spans 15 amino acids. The CDR3 is CASSQFPSGGYEQYF. Written as DNA, the CDR3 is TGTGCCAGCAGCCAGTTTCCTAGCGGGGGCTACGAGCAGTACTTC.

V and J are TRBV6-4 and TRBJ1-6; no definite D call. The CDR3 loop spans 15 amino acids. Germline V gene lookup returns CDR1 MRHNA and CDR2 SNTAGT. The V gene lost 3 bases and the J gene lost 7 bases, with 13 bases spanning the gap. The DNA for the CDR3 is TGTGCCAGCAGTGAGGAGGACGGAGGCAATTCACCCCTCCACTTT. As protein: CASSEEDGGNSPLHF.

The V call is TRBV3-1 (or the pseudogene TRBV3-2), the J call TRBJ2-7, with TRBD1 identical over 8 bases. The CDR3 spans 17 residues. From germline, CDR1 is LGHDT and CDR2 YNNKEL (reference sequence). V lost 4 bases and J lost 4; bases outside the gene matches: 15. The CDR3 coding sequence is TGTGCCAGCAGCCGATCCCCACAGGGGGTGGGCCAGTACGAGCAGTACTTC. Translation: CASSRSPQGVGQYEQYF.

V is TRBV5-1 and J is TRBJ2-7; TRBD2 matches 7 bases. Trimming at V came to 0 bases and at J to 6 bases, leaving 9 bases not matched to a gene. Germline CDR1 SGHRS, CDR2 YFSETQ. CDR3 size: 15 residues. For the CDR3, the DNA is TGCGCCAGCAGCTTGGGGGGAGGGGAACCGGGCGAGCAGTACTTC. This gives the protein CASSLGGGEPGEQYF.

This chain connects TRBV11-2 to TRBJ2-7, with 9 nucleotides matching TRBD1. CDR3 length: 16 amino acids. The J segment lost 1 base and the V segment lost 3 bases, leaving 7 bases of the junction unmatched. Germline V CDR1 and CDR2: SGHAT, FQNNGV. The CDR3 loop is CASSLGQGGLSYEQYF. As DNA, the CDR3 is TGTGCCAGCAGCTTGGGACAGGGTGGGCTTTCCTACGAGCAGTACTTC. The entire variable domain, with the rest obtained from reference TRBV11-2 and TRBJ2-7, is as follows: EAGVAQSPRYKIIEKRQSVAFWCNPISGHATLYWYQQILGQGPKLLIQFQNNGVVDDSQLPKDRFSAERLKGVDSTLKIQPAKLEDSAVYLCASSLGQGGLSYEQYFGPGTRLTVT.

V is TRBV9 and J is TRBJ1-2, with D perhaps TRBD1 (5 bases). CDR1 and CDR2 from the germline V gene are SGDLS and YYNGEE. Trimming removed 0 bases at V and 8 bases at J, with 14 bases between. The CDR3 is made up of 14 amino acids. CDR3: CASSVGIGAVGYTF. CDR3 DNA sequence: TGTGCCAGCAGCGTAGGAATTGGGGCGGTGGGCTACACCTTC.

This clone was recorded once. This CDR3 is CASSLLGGGNNEQFF. The CDR3 DNA reads TGTGCCAGCAGTTTACTGGGGGGGGGCAACAATGAGCAGTTCTTC. This chain links TRBV28 with TRBJ2-1; perhaps TRBD2 as D (7 bases). This CDR3 comprises 15 residues. Germline CDR1 reads MDHEN; CDR2 reads SYDVKM. Trimming pared 2 bases from V and 5 bases from J, leaving 13 bases between.

This clone was recorded once. The chain recombines TRBV11-1 with TRBJ2-3; 7 nucleotides agree with TRBD2. The CDR3 contains 15 residues. Trimming removed 8 bases from V and 2 bases from J; junction bases left unmatched: 10. Germline CDR1 and CDR2: SGHAT and FQDESV (reference sequence). Here the CDR3 DNA reads TGTGCCAGCCGTGCTAGCGGAGCCCTCACAGATACGCAGTATTTT. Translation gives CASRASGALTDTQYF.

The chain couples TRBV5-6 to TRBJ2-3, with D possibly matching TRBD2 (6 bases). The length of the CDR3 is 17 residues. Germline-derived CDR1 and CDR2 are SGHDT and YYEEEE. The ends were cut back, 0 bases at V and 0 bases at J, with 14 bases in the middle. The CDR3 spells CASSLAGLATSTDTQYF. In nucleotides, the CDR3 is TGTGCCAGCAGCTTGGCAGGCCTAGCGACTAGCACAGATACGCAGTATTTT.

The chain joins TRBV15 to TRBJ1-6; the D gene is possibly TRBD1 (5 bases). This CDR3 is built from 16 residues. Germline V lookup: CDR1 LNHNV, CDR2 YYDKDF (reference sequence). Trimming removed 0 bases at V and 10 bases at J, with 16 bases between. CDR3 sequence: CATSREGYGTGSPLHF. CDR3 bases: TGTGCCACCAGCAGAGAGGGGTATGGTACAGGCTCACCCCTCCACTTT. The variable domain in full, with the rest retrieved from reference TRBV15 and TRBJ1-6, is DAMVIQNPRYQVTQFGKPVTLSCSQTLNHNVMYWYQQKSSQAPKLLFHYYDKDFNNEADTPDNFQSRRPNTSFCFLDIRSPGLGDTAMYLCATSREGYGTGSPLHFGNGTRLTVT.

The chain carries TRBV15 and TRBJ2-3, with TRBD2 matching over 11 bases. CDR3 size: 15 residues. Germline loops: CDR1 LNHNV, CDR2 YYDKDF (reference sequence). Trimming at V came to 0 bases and at J to 4 bases, leaving 0 bases not matched to a gene. The CDR3 region is CATSRDSGGADTQYF. DNA of the CDR3: TGTGCCACCAGCAGAGATAGCGGGGGGGCAGATACGCAGTATTTT.

The chain uses TRBV6-6 and TRBJ2-6; TRBD1 aligns across 9 bases. The CDR3 is 16 amino acids. J was trimmed by 2 bases and V by 10 bases; bases with no gene match: 9. Germline V gene sequence: CDR1 MNHNY, CDR2 SVGAGI (reference sequence). For the CDR3, the DNA is TGTGCCACTACCCCCACAGGGGGCACTGGGGCCAACGTCCTGACTTTC. It encodes CATTPTGGTGANVLTF.

V is TRBV7-3 and J is TRBJ2-7; tentatively, D is TRBD1 (6 bases). This CDR3 has 12 residues. Between the trimmed V and J ends, which lost 5 bases and 6 bases, there was a span of 11 bases. The germline gives CDR1 SGHTA, CDR2 FQGTGA. The CDR3 region is CASSIQGGEQYF. The CDR3 coding sequence is TGTGCCAGCAGCATCCAAGGGGGCGAGCAGTACTTC.

This clone has only one observation. The V and J genes are TRBV10-3 and TRBJ1-1, with D maybe TRBD1 (6 bases). The CDR3 is made up of 13 amino acids. V lost 3 bases to trimming and J lost 5 bases, with 10 bases between them. CDR1 and CDR2 (germline): ENHRY, SYGVKD. CDR3 sequence (DNA): TGTGCCATCAGTGATGCAGGGGTTACTGAAGCTTTCTTT. Amino acids: CAISDAGVTEAFF.

The J gene is TRBJ2-1, the V gene TRBV29-1; 9 bases agree with TRBD1. Unmatched junction bases numbered 8, after V lost 6 bases and J lost 8 bases. The CDR3 is made up of 13 amino acids. Germline V gene sequence: CDR1 SQVTM, CDR2 ANQGSEA. The CDR3 here is CSVRDRVTDEQFF. CDR3 coding DNA: TGCAGCGTGAGGGACAGGGTTACGGATGAGCAGTTCTTC.

V usage is TRBV10-1 and J usage is TRBJ2-7; 7 bases agree with TRBD1. Unmatched junction bases numbered 19, after V lost 0 bases and J lost 5 bases. The CDR3 loop spans 19 amino acids. The germline V gene has CDR1 WNHNN and CDR2 SYGVQD (reference sequence). CDR3 protein: CASSESALGQFAFGDEQYF. CDR3 bases: TGCGCCAGCAGTGAGTCGGCCTTGGGACAGTTCGCTTTCGGAGACGAGCAGTACTTC.

The chain couples TRBV12-2 to TRBJ2-2; the table assigns TRBD2, which was not confirmed against the DNA. TRBV12-2 is annotated as a pseudogene. CDR3 length equals 18 residues. In DNA, the CDR3 is TGTGCAAGTCGCTCGAGTGACTGGACTAGCCGAATCACCGGGGAGCTGTTTTTT. Amino acid sequence: CASRSSDWTSRITGELFF.

This chain links TRBV2 with TRBJ2-2; 13 bases fit TRBD2. V was pared by 7 bases and J by 7 bases, with 6 bases of the junction left unmatched. Germline values: CDR1 SNHLY, CDR2 FYNNEI. CDR3 length equals 15 residues. The CDR3 DNA follows: TGTGCCAGCAAAAGACTAGCGGGGGGAGACGGGGAGCTGTTTTTT. This translates into CASKRLAGGDGELFF.

This clone appeared a single time. The chain uses TRBV24-1 and TRBJ2-3; TRBD2 aligns across 13 bases. The CDR3 extends over 17 amino acids. Germline V lookup: CDR1 KGHDR, CDR2 SFDVKD. Trimming cost V 2 bases and J 5 bases; bases outside gene matches: 6. The CDR3 is CATSDSGLAGPEDTQYF. The CDR3 DNA sequence: TGTGCCACCAGTGATTCGGGACTAGCGGGGCCCGAAGATACGCAGTATTTT.

The chain links TRBV7-2 to TRBJ2-5, with D perhaps matching TRBD1 (7 bases). Germline CDR1 and CDR2: SGHTA and FQGNSA. Trimming left V 1 base short and J 4 bases short, with 13 bases between. CDR3 length: 15 residues. CDR3 bases: TGTGCCAGCAGCTTAGTCGGAGGGGGCCCAGAGACCCAGTACTTC. Its translation is CASSLVGGGPETQYF.